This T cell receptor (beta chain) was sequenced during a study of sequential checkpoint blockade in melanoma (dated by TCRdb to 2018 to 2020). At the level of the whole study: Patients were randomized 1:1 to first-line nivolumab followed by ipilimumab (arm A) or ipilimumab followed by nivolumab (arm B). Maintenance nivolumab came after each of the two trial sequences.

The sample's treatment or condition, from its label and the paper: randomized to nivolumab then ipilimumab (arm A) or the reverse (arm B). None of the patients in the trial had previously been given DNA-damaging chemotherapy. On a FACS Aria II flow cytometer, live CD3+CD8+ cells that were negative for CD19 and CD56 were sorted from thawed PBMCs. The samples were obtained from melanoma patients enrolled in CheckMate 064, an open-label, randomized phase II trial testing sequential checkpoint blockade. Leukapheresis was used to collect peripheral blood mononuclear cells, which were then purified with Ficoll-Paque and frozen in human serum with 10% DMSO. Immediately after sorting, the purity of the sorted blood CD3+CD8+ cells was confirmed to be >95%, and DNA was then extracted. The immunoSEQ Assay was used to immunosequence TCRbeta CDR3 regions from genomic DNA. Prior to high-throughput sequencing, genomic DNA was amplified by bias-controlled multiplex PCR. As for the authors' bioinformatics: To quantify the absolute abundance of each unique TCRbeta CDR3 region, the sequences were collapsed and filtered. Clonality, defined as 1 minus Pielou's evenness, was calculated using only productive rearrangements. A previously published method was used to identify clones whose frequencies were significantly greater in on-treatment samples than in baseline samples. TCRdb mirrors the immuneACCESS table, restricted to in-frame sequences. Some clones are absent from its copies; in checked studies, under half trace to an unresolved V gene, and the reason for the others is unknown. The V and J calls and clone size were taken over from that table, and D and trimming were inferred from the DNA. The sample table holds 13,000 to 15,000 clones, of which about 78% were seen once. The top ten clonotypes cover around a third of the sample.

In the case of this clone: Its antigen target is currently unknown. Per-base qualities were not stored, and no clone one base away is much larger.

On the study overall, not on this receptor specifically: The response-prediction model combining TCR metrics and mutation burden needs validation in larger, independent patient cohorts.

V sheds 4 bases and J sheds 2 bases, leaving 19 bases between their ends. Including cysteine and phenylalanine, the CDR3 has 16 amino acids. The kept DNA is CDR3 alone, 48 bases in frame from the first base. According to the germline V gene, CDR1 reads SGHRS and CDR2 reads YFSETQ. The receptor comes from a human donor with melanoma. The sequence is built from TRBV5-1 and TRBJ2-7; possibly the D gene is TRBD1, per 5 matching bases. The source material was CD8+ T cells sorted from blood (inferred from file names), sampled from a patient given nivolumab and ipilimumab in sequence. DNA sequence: TGCGCCAGCAGCCAAGATAGGTGGACATCAACCTACGAGCAGTACTTC. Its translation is CASSQDRWTSTYEQYF.